This T cell receptor beta chain was captured in a study of cytomegalovirus exposure and HLA in healthy donors. CDR1 and CDR2 (germline): LGHNA, YNFKEQ. V gave up 0 bases and J gave up 8 bases, with 4 bases separating them. The CDR3 extends over 12 amino acids. This PCR relied on a set of 60 Vbeta primers and 13 Jbeta primers. Data came from immunoSEQ multiplex PCR; TCRdb stores just in-frame clones and leaves some out. Of around 180,000 clones in the sample, 85% are singletons; the top ten hold 1%. The count of this clone is one. Its antigen is as yet unknown. Different DNA sequences within this sample yield the same CDR3. Findings and caveats of the study: The authors listed 150 to 200 TCR beta chains as cytomegalovirus-associated. Per a later analysis, HLA-associated TCR beta chains showed more clonal expansion than other, equally common TCR beta chains. Follow-up analysis seemed to connect common viral pathogens with several of the most significant clusters identified. A missense variant in DCLRE1C was later tied to TCR beta V- and J-gene trimming.

V gene TRBV4-2 combines with J gene TRBJ1-4; no clear D gene. The receptor was isolated from a boy aged 2 to 10 in good health and CMV-seronegative. The specimen was PBMCs. CDR3: CASSQDREKLFF. The CDR3 DNA follows: TGTGCCAGCAGCCAAGATCGGGAAAAACTGTTTTTT.